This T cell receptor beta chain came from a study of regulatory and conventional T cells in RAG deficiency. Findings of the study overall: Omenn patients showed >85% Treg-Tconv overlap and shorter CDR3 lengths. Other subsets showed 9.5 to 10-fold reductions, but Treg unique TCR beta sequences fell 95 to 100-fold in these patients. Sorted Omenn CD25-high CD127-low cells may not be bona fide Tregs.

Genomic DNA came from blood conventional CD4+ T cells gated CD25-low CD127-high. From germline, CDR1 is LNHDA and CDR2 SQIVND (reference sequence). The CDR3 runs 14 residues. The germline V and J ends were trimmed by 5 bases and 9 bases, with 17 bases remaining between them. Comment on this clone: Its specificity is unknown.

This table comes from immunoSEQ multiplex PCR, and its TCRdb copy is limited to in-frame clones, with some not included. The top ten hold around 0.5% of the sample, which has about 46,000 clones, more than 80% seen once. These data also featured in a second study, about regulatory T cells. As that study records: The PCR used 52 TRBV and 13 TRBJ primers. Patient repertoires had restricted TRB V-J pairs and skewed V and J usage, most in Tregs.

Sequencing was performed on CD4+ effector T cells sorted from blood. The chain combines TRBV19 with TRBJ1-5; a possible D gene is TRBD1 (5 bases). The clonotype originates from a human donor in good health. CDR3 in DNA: TGTGCCAGTAGTCCCGACAGTAACCAACGGCCCCAGCATTTT. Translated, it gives CASSPDSNQRPQHF.